The clone carrying this TCR beta chain was found a few times. Its antigen remains unidentified. The CDR3 spans 12 residues. V shed 1 base and J 11 bases; nucleotides not matched to a gene: 4. The germline gives CDR1 SGHAT, CDR2 FQNNGV. TCRdb's copy holds only in-frame clones and misses some; the assay was immunoSEQ multiplex PCR. The sample has 26,000 or so clones; around three quarters are singletons. This sample was taken from a study of radiotherapy plus CTLA-4 blockade in lung cancer. Across the whole study: Among enrolled patients, less than 20% responded and less than 40% achieved disease control.

Study results and limitations: Radiotherapy with ipilimumab was followed by blood expansion of tumor-derived clones.

This specimen consisted of peripheral blood, obtained from a patient treated with radiotherapy plus ipilimumab. This clonotype was sampled from a human donor with non-small cell lung cancer that progressed on radiotherapy plus ipilimumab. V gene TRBV11-2 combines with J gene TRBJ1-1; 7 bases are shared with TRBD1. The CDR3 sequence: CASSLGQGAAFF. The CDR3 region has the DNA TGTGCCAGCAGCTTAGGACAGGGTGCGGCTTTCTTT.